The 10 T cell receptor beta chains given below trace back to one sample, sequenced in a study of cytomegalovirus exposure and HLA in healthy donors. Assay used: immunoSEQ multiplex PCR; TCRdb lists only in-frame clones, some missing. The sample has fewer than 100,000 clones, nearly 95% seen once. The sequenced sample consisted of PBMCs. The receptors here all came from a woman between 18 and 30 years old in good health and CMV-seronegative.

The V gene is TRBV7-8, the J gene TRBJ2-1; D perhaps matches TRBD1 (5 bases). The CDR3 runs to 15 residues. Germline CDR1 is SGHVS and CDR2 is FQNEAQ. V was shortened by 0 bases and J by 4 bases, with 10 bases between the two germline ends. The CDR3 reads CASSLAPGLYNEQFF. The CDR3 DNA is TGTGCCAGCAGCTTAGCGCCAGGGCTGTACAATGAGCAGTTCTTC.

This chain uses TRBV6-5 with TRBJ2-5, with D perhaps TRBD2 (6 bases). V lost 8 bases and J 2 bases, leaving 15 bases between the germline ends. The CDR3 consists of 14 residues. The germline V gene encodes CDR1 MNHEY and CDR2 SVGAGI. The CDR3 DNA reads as TGTGCCAGCTCTCTATTAGCGGATCAAGAGACCCAGTACTTC. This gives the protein CASSLLADQETQYF.

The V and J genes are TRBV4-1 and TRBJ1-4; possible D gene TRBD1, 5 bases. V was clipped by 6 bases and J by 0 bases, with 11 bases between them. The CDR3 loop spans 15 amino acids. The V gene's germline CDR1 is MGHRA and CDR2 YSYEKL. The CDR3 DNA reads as TGCGCCAGCAGGACTGACAGAACAACTAATGAAAAACTGTTTTTT. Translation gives CASRTDRTTNEKLFF.

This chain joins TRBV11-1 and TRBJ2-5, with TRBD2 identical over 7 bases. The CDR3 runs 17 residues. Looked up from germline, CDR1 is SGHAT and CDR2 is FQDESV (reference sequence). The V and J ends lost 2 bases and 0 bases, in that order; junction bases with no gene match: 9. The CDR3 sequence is CASSLYEELADQETQYF. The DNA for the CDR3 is TGTGCCAGCAGCTTATATGAAGAGCTAGCGGACCAAGAGACCCAGTACTTC.

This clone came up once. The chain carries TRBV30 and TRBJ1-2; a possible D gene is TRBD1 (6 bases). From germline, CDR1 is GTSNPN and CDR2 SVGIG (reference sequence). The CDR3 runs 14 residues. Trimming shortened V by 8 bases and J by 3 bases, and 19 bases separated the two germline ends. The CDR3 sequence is CAGQGGSTHYGYTF. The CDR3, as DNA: TGTGCCGGCCAAGGGGGATCTACCCACTATGGCTACACCTTC. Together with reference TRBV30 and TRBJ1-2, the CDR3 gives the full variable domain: SQTIHQWPATLVQPVGSPLSLECTVEGTSNPNLYWYRQAAGRGLQLLFYSVGIGQISSEVPQNLSASRPQDRQFILSSKKLLLSDSGFYLCAGQGGSTHYGYTFGSGTRLTVV.

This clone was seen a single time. CDR3 region: CASSGNLAGINTGELFF. The CDR3 nucleotides read TGTGCCAGCTCAGGGAACCTAGCGGGGATAAACACCGGGGAGCTGTTTTTT. The genes are TRBV18 and TRBJ2-2; 9 bases fit TRBD2. The CDR3 covers 17 residues. CDR1 and CDR2 from the germline V gene are KGHSH and LQKENI. V lost 5 bases to trimming and J lost 2 bases; unmatched junction nucleotides: 9.

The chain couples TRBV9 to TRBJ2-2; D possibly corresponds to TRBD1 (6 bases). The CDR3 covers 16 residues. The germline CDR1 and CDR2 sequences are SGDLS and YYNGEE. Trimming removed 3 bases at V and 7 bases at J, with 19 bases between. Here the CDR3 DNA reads TGTGCCAGCAGCGGGGGGCTTCGGCGCTCAGACGGGGAGCTGTTTTTT. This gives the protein CASSGGLRRSDGELFF.

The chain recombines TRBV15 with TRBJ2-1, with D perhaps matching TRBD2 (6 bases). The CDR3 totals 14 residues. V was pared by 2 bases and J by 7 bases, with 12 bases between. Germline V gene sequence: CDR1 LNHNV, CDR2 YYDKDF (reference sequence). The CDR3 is CATSRPTEGNEQFF. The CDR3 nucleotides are TGTGCCACCAGCAGACCAACGGAGGGGAATGAGCAGTTCTTC.

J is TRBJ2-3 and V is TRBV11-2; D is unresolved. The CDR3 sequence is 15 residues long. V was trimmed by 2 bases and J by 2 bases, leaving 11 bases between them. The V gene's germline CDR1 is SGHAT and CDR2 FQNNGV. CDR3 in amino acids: CASSLYRASTDTQYF. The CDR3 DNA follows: TGTGCCAGCAGCTTATACCGAGCCTCCACAGATACGCAGTATTTT.

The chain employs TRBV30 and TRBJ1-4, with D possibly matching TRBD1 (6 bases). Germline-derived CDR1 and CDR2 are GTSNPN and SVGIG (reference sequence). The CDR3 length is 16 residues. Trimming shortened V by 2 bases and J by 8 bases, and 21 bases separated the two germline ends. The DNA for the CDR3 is TGTGCCTGGAGTAAAGTAATACAGGGCAAGCTCGAAAAACTGTTTTTT. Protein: CAWSKVIQGKLEKLFF.